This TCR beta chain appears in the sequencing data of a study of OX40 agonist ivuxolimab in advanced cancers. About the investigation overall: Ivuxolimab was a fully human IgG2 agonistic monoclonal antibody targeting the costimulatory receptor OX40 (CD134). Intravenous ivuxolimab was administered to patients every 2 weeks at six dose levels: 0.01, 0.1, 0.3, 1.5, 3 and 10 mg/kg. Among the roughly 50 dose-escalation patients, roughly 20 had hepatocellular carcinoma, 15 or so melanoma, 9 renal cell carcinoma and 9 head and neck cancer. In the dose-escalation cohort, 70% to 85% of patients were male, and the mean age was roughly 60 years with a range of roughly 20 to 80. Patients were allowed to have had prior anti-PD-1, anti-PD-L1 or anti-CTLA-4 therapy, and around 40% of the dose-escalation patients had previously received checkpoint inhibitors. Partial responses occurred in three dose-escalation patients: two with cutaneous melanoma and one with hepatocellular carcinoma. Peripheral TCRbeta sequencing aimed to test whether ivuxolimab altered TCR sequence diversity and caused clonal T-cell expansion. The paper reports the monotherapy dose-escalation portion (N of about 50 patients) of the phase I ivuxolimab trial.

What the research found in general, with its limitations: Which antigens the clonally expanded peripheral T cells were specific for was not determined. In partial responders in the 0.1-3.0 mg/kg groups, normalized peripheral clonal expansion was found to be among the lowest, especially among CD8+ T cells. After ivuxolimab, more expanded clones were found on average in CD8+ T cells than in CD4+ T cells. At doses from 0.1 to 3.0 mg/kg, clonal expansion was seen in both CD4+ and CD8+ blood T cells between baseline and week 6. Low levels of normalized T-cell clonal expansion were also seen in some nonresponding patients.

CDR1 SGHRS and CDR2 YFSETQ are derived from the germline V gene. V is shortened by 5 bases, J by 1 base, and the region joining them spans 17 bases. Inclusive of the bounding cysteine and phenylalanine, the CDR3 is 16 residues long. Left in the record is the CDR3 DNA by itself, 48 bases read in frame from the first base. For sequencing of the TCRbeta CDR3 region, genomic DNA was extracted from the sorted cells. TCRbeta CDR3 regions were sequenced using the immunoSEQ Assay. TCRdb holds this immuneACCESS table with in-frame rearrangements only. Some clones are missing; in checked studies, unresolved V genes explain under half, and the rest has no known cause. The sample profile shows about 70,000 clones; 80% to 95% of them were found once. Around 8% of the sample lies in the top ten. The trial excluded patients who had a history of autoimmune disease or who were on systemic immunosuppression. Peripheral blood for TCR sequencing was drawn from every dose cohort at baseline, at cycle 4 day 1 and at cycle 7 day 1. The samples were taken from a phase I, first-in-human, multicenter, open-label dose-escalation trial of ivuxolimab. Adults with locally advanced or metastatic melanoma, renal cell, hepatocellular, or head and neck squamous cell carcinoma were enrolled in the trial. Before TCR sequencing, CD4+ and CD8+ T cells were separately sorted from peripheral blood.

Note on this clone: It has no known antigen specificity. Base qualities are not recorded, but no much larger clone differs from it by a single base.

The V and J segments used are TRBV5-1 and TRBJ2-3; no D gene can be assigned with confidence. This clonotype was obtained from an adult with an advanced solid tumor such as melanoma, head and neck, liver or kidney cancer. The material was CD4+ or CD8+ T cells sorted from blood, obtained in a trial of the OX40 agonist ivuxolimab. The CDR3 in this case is CASRLSPEVGTDTQYF. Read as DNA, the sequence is TGCGCCAGCAGATTATCGCCCGAAGTGGGCACAGATACGCAGTATTTT.